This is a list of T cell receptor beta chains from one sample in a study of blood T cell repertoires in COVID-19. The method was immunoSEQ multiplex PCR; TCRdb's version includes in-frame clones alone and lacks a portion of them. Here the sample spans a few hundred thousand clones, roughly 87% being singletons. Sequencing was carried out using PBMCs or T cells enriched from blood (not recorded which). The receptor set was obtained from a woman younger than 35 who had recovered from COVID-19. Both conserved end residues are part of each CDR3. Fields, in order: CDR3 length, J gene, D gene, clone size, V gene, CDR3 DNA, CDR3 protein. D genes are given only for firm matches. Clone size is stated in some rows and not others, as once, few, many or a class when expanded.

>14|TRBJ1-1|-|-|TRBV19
TGTGCCAGTAGTATAACGGGCCCAGGGGCGGAAGCTTTCTTT
CASSITGPGAEAFF
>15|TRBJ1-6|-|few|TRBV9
TGTGCCAGCAGCGTAGACACATCGGGGAATTCACCCCTCCACTTT
CASSVDTSGNSPLHF
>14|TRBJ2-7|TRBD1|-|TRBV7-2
TGTGCCAGCAGCTTAGAGCGGACAGGGGTCGAGCAGTACTTC
CASSLERTGVEQYF
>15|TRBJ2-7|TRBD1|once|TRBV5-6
TGTGCCAGCAGCTATGCGGGACAGGGAGACTACGAGCAGTACTTC
CASSYAGQGDYEQYF
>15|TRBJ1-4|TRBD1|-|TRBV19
TGTGCCAGTAGACCACGACAGGGGGCGCAAGAAAAACTGTTTTTT
CASRPRQGAQEKLFF
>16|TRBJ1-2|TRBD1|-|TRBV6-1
TGTGCCAGCAGTGAAGCCGGGACAGTCTCTAAGGGGGGCTACACCTTC
CASSEAGTVSKGGYTF
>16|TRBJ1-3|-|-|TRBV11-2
TGTGCCAGCAGCTTAGTCGGAGGGATATTCGGAAACACCATATATTTT
CASSLVGGIFGNTIYF
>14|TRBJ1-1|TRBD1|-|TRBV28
TGTGCCACCCAAAGTCCGGGACAGGGGAATTCAGCTTTCTTT
CATQSPGQGNSAFF
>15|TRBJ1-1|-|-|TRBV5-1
TGCGCCAGCAGCTTGGGGCAGGGCCTGAACACTGAAGCTTTCTTT
CASSLGQGLNTEAFF
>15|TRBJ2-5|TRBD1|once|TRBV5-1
TGCGCCAGCAGCTTGGTACAGGGGGGCCAAGAGACCCAGTACTTC
CASSLVQGGQETQYF
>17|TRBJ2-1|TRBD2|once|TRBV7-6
TGTGCCAGCAGCTTAGGGCTCCCGGGGGGGGCGGTTAATGAGCAGTTCTTC
CASSLGLPGGAVNEQFF
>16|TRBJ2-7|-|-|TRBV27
TGTGCCAGCAGCCAACCGTGGCAGGCCACTACGGGGGAGCAGTACTTC
CASSQPWQATTGEQYF
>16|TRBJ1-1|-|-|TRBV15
TGTGCCACCAGCAGAGATGCGGGGGGGGTTGTTGCTGAAGCTTTCTTT
CATSRDAGGVVAEAFF
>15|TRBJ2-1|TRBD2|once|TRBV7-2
TGTGCCAGCAGCTTAACTAGCGGGGGAAGCTATGAGCAGTTCTTC
CASSLTSGGSYEQFF
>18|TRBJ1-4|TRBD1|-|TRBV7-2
TGTGCCAGCAGCCCCTCTTTGGGACAGGGTGCCCGAGAGGGAAAACTGTTTTTT
CASSPSLGQGAREGKLFF